A selection of T cell receptor beta chains follows, all from one sample in a study of regulatory T cells in long-lasting Graves disease. TCRdb re-called the multiplex PCR reads through MiXCR, storing one row per CDR3 protein. Of about 470,000 distinct CDR3 sequences listed, roughly 20% are singletons. Sequenced here: peripheral blood mononuclear cells (PBMCs), sampled when the disease was refractory, from a patient treated with antithyroid drugs. The source of these receptors is a female donor with Graves disease. The CDR3 runs from the conserved cysteine through the conserved F or W. Each record gives: CDR3 protein, CDR3 DNA, J gene, D gene, clone size, V gene. D genes are given only for firm matches. Clone size, where shown, is once, few, many, or a class for clones that have expanded.

CAWRPQGFRPLHF TGTGCCTGGAGACCCCAGGGGTTTCGTCCCCTCCACTTT TRBJ1-6 . many TRBV30
CASRRTNTGELFF TGTGCCAGCAGGCGTACGAACACCGGGGAGCTGTTTTTT TRBJ2-2 . . TRBV3-1
CASSYSVAGGPYEQYF TGTGCCAGCAGTTACTCGGTAGCGGGAGGGCCCTACGAGCAGTACTTC TRBJ2-7 TRBD2 many TRBV6-2/TRBV6-3
CATSDSTRARETQYF TGTGCCACCAGTGACTCAACGAGGGCTCGAGAGACCCAGTACTTC TRBJ2-5 . . TRBV24-1
CASSRSGSGNEQFF TGTGCCAGCAGCCGTAGCGGATCGGGCAATGAGCAGTTCTTC TRBJ2-1 . . TRBV27
CASSFRGGTSEAFF TGTGCCAGCAGTTTTAGGGGGGGAACATCTGAAGCTTTCTTT TRBJ1-1 . few TRBV28
CASSEATDTQYF TGTGCCAGCAGTGAAGCGACAGATACGCAGTATTTT TRBJ2-3 . . TRBV6-1
CASSQARGGSNSPLHF TGTGCCAGCAGCCAAGCTAGAGGGGGTAGCAATTCACCCCTCCACTTT TRBJ1-6 . few TRBV3-1
CASRRAGELYNEQFF TGTGCCAGCAGACGTGCGGGCGAGTTATACAATGAGCAGTTCTTC TRBJ2-1 . . TRBV28
CASRSMREGVAEAFF TGTGCCAGCAGATCAATGCGGGAAGGCGTCGCTGAAGCTTTCTTT TRBJ1-1 . many TRBV28
CASSPVYTGELFF TGTGCCAGCAGTCCCGTATACACCGGGGAGCTGTTTTTT TRBJ2-2 . many TRBV28
CASSDRVKTYEQYF TGTGCCAGCAGTGACAGGGTGAAAACCTACGAGCAGTACTTC TRBJ2-7 . many TRBV2
CASTIKGSGANVLTF TGTGCCAGCACCATCAAGGGGTCTGGGGCCAACGTCCTGACTTTC TRBJ2-6 . . TRBV12-3/TRBV12-4
CASSPWGGHTEAFF TGTGCCAGCAGCCCGTGGGGGGGGCACACTGAAGCTTTCTTT TRBJ1-1 . . TRBV13
CASSSTRDRRGYEQYF TGTGCCAGCAGCTCCACCCGGGACAGGCGAGGCTACGAGCAGTACTTC TRBJ2-7 TRBD1 many TRBV7-8
CASSRLSPVGAFF TGTGCCAGCAGCCGACTGAGCCCTGTTGGAGCTTTCTTT TRBJ1-1 . many TRBV7-8
CASSHRGNTEAFF TGTGCCAGCAGTCACAGGGGCAACACTGAAGCTTTCTTT TRBJ1-1 TRBD1 many TRBV28
CASSYGNEQFF TGTGCCAGCAGTTACGGCAATGAGCAGTTCTTC TRBJ2-1 . . TRBV6-2/TRBV6-3
CASRRGHDQETQYF TGCGCCAGCAGACGTGGACACGACCAAGAGACCCAGTACTTC TRBJ2-5 . few TRBV5-1
CASSISGVTGELFF TGTGCCAGCAGCATTTCGGGTGTCACCGGGGAGCTGTTTTTT TRBJ2-2 . . TRBV28
CASSEAGQFFGNTEAFF TGTGCCAGCAGTGAAGCGGGACAGTTTTTCGGTAACACTGAAGCTTTCTTT TRBJ1-1 TRBD1 many TRBV2
CSARGTGNAYEQYF TGCAGTGCGAGAGGGACGGGCAACGCCTACGAGCAGTACTTC TRBJ2-7 . few TRBV20-1
CSANPLEGYSGNTIYF TGCAGTGCGAATCCCTTAGAGGGGTATTCGGGAAACACCATATATTTT TRBJ1-3 . few TRBV20-1
CASSFSGDYGYTF TGTGCCAGCAGTTTTTCCGGAGACTATGGCTACACCTTC TRBJ1-2 . many TRBV12-3/TRBV12-4
CASSPGQGPGNTIYF TGTGCCAGCAGCCCCGGACAGGGGCCTGGAAACACCATATATTTT TRBJ1-3 TRBD1 many TRBV11-3
CASSSRSGLNTEAFF TGTGCCAGCAGTAGCAGATCAGGGCTGAACACTGAAGCTTTCTTT TRBJ1-1 . many TRBV28
CASSARGANQDGYTF TGTGCCAGCAGCGCGCGGGGGGCGAATCAGGATGGCTACACCTTC TRBJ1-2 . few TRBV5-4
CASSPPGQRYEQYF TGTGCCAGCAGCCCTCCTGGACAGCGTTACGAGCAGTACTTC TRBJ2-7 . few TRBV3-1
CASSRLSGTSSYEQYF TGTGCCAGCAGCCGTCTTAGCGGCACAAGCTCCTACGAGCAGTACTTC TRBJ2-7 . few TRBV28
CASSPWDREDRNSPLHF TGTGCCAGCAGTCCCTGGGACAGGGAAGACCGAAATTCACCCCTCCACTTT TRBJ1-6 TRBD1 many TRBV28
CSGLDGKLFF TGCAGCGGACTCGATGGAAAACTGTTTTTT TRBJ1-4 . . TRBV29-1
CASSYSQGGYTF TGTGCCAGCAGCTACTCACAGGGTGGCTACACCTTC TRBJ1-2 . many TRBV7-2
CATSRDRLNANTGELFF TGTGCCACCAGCAGAGATAGGTTAAACGCGAACACCGGGGAGCTGTTTTTT TRBJ2-2 . . TRBV15
CSAKAGPTEAFF TGCAGTGCGAAGGCGGGACCCACTGAAGCTTTCTTT TRBJ1-1 . few TRBV20-1
CASNSPAGLNTEAFF TGTGCCAGCAATTCCCCCGCGGGCCTAAACACTGAAGCTTTCTTT TRBJ1-1 . few TRBV6-1
CSVERPTGAVGTEAFF TGCAGCGTTGAAAGGCCTACAGGAGCGGTGGGAACTGAAGCTTTCTTT TRBJ1-1 . . TRBV29-1
CATSGTAQETQYF TGTGCCACCAGTGGGACAGCTCAAGAGACCCAGTACTTC TRBJ2-5 . . TRBV24-1
CASSSTSGALDSPLHF TGTGCCAGCAGCTCAACCTCAGGGGCTTTGGATTCACCCCTCCACTTT TRBJ1-6 . many TRBV7-9
CASRNLPGQGPRGYTF TGCGCCAGCAGGAACCTCCCGGGACAGGGCCCCAGGGGCTACACCTTC TRBJ1-2 TRBD1 few TRBV5-1
CAIRPAAADTQYF TGTGCCATCAGGCCGGCGGCCGCGGATACGCAGTATTTT TRBJ2-3 . once TRBV10-3
CASSSRTSGTNEQFF TGTGCCAGCAGTTCACGGACTAGCGGGACGAATGAGCAGTTCTTC TRBJ2-1 TRBD2 . TRBV27
CASSYRDIQYF TGTGCCAGCAGTTACAGGGACATTCAGTACTTC TRBJ2-4 . few TRBV6-9
CSVDGGQGRSYEQYF TGCAGCGTTGACGGGGGACAGGGGCGCTCCTACGAGCAGTACTTC TRBJ2-7 TRBD1 few TRBV29-1
CASSYVTTGELFF TGTGCCAGCAGTTACGTGACTACCGGGGAGCTGTTTTTT TRBJ2-2 . many TRBV6-5
CASRPPASNTGELFF TGTGCCAGTAGACCACCGGCCTCGAACACCGGGGAGCTGTTTTTT TRBJ2-2 . few TRBV19
CASSLRAGRNYNEQFF TGCGCCAGCAGCTTGCGGGCAGGGAGAAACTACAATGAGCAGTTCTTC TRBJ2-1 . . TRBV5-1
CASSLMTPSIQQTYNEQFF TGTGCCAGCAGTTTAATGACGCCGTCTATACAGCAAACCTACAATGAGCAGTTCTTC TRBJ2-1 . . TRBV27
CASSYRDRGFEQYF TGTGCCAGCAGCTACCGGGACAGGGGTTTCGAGCAGTACTTC TRBJ2-7 TRBD1 few TRBV11-2
CASRVPGLATGELFF TGTGCCAGCCGAGTCCCGGGACTAGCGACCGGGGAGCTGTTTTTT TRBJ2-2 TRBD2 many TRBV10-3